These T cell receptor beta chains were read from a single sample in a study of spatial heterogeneity in lung cancer. TCRdb independently ran MiXCR on the 5' RACE reads; one entry per CDR3 protein. The table includes about 7,900 distinct CDR3 sequences, about 4.2% detected once. This specimen was PBMCs, taken at surgery. The receptors derive from a male donor with early-stage non-small cell lung cancer. Both conserved end residues are trimmed from each CDR3. Only part of the rows carry a size: once, few, many, or a class if the clone is expanded.

TRBJ1-2	10	TRBV20-1	many	SASWNAGGYT
TRBJ1-2	12	TRBV7-2	many	ASTLGPQGNGYT
TRBJ2-4	15	TRBV7-2	many	ASSLHPGTDPLDIQY
TRBJ2-2	13	TRBV5-1	many	ASSLVRSGTGELF
TRBJ2-3	11	TRBV24-1	many	ATSEDPRGTQY
TRBJ1-1	10	TRBV12-3/TRBV12-4	many	ASSFPGTEAF
TRBJ1-1	11	TRBV6-1	medium-sized	ASSSYRNTEAF
TRBJ2-5	10	TRBV12-3/TRBV12-4	many	ASGWKRETQY
TRBJ2-7	14	TRBV4-3	many	ASSQRSGPGVYEQY
TRBJ1-6	16	TRBV2	few	ASSEAGTGSSYNSPLH
TRBJ2-7	10	TRBV5-1	-	ASSFTAYEQY
TRBJ2-3	13	TRBV7-2	many	ASSLEVIGTDTQY
TRBJ1-2	9	TRBV5-6	few	ASSLNYGYT
TRBJ2-1	16	TRBV5-1	many	ASSLGEFRDRTNNEQF
TRBJ2-7	12	TRBV6-1	-	ASRPTTIAYEQY
TRBJ2-6	16	TRBV5-1	many	ASSLGTGGRAGANVLT
TRBJ1-5	12	TRBV12-3/TRBV12-4	-	ASTNYGGIQPQH
TRBJ1-5	13	TRBV6-5	many	ASSPGRFVTMPQH
TRBJ1-6	12	TRBV5-8	many	ASSLGQENSPLH
TRBJ1-2	13	TRBV7-2	many	ASSLGWSTGDGYT
TRBJ1-1	12	TRBV11-2	many	ASSLEDDRGGAF
TRBJ2-7	11	TRBV10-1	-	ASSEFSTGKQY
TRBJ2-3	12	TRBV5-1	many	ASSFGQGTDTQY
TRBJ1-5	13	TRBV7-8	medium-sized	ASSADSYSNQPQH
TRBJ2-5	13	TRBV7-6	-	ASSSKVYVQETQY
TRBJ1-2	13	TRBV30	medium-sized	AWKGTSQYHYGYT
TRBJ2-7	17	TRBV4-1	-	ASSREVTSGGAYFYEQY
TRBJ2-5	11	TRBV5-5	-	ASSLTGAETQY
TRBJ1-2	13	TRBV11-2	many	ASSTGTVLWSGYT
TRBJ2-1	12	TRBV9	medium-sized	ASSVTGNYNEQF
TRBJ2-6	14	TRBV4-2	few	ASSQEAGSGANVLT
TRBJ1-1	12	TRBV28	medium-sized	ASRWAGLNTEAF
TRBJ2-3	14	TRBV20-1	few	SAVYLRGTSTDTQY
TRBJ1-5	10	TRBV6-6	medium-sized	ASSLDNQPQH
TRBJ1-4	12	TRBV12-3/TRBV12-4	-	ASSLRGLREKLF